This TCR beta chain was sequenced during a study of T cells in Graves' hyperthyroidism and ophthalmopathy. CDR3 length: 16 residues. Trimming removed 5 bases at V and 4 bases at J, with 18 bases between. Germline CDR1 reads SGHNT; CDR2 reads YENEEA. Hyperthyroidism was newly diagnosed in patients aged 18 to 65 (duration under 2 months). The blood specimen was taken at initial hyperthyroidism diagnosis, before any ophthalmopathy symptoms. This clonotype showed up many times. TCR beta CDR3 sequences were amplified from RNA transcripts. The TCR CDR3 was amplified in a first-round RT-PCR using the HTBI primer set. TCRdb passed the multiplex PCR reads through MiXCR, listing each CDR3 protein once. The repertoire holds a few hundred thousand distinct CDR3 sequences, approximately 16% seen once, with over 25% in the top ten.

The source material was blood. This TCR was recovered from a woman aged 50 to 65 with Graves' hyperthyroidism that later progressed to Graves' ophthalmopathy. The chain is built from TRBV11-3 and TRBJ2-1, with a tentative D call TRBD2 (6 bases). The CDR3, as DNA: TGTGCCAGCAGCACCAGGGACTCCCCCGTATACAATGAGCAGTTCTTC. Its translation is CASSTRDSPVYNEQFF.